The sequence of this T cell receptor (beta chain) was determined in a study of T-cell memory formation after mild COVID-19. The wider study: Clustering of TCRs was largely donor specific.

Looked up from germline, CDR1 is SEHNR and CDR2 is FQNEAQ (reference sequence). Trimming took 3 bases from V and 4 from J, leaving 12 bases between them. The CDR3 sequence is 14 residues long. This clonotype was seen a handful of times. The antigen remains undetermined. TCRdb called the 5' RACE reads again in MiXCR, with one record for every CDR3 protein. The sample lists roughly 200,000 distinct CDR3 sequences; roughly 17% were seen once. Overall study findings and caveats: CD4/CD8 balance characterized clones contracting day 15 to 85, and CD4+ skew characterized later expanders.

The chain joins TRBV7-9 to TRBJ1-1; TRBD1 is a possible D gene (6 bases). The sequenced material came from PBMCs or a T cell subset sorted from them (not recorded which). The clonotype comes from an adult woman who had mild COVID-19 (a few samples of this study predate the infection). Cell type and time point are not known. CDR3 residues: CASSLTGSITEAFF. CDR3 nucleotides: TGTGCCAGCAGCTTGACAGGTTCTATCACTGAAGCTTTCTTT.